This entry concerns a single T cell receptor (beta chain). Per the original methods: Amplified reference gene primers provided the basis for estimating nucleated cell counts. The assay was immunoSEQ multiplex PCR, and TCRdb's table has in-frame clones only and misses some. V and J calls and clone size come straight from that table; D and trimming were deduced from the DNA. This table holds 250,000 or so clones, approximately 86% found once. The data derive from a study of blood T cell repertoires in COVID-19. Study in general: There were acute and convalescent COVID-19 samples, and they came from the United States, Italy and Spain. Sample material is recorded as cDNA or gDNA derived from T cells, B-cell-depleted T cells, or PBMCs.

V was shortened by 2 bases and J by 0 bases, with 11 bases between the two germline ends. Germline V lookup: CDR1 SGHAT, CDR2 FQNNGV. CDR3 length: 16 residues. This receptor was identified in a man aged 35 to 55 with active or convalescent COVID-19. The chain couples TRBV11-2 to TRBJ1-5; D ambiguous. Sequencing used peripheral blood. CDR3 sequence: CASSLTTGISNQPQHF. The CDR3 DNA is TGTGCCAGCAGCTTAACGACGGGAATTAGCAATCAGCCCCAGCATTTT.